This T cell receptor (beta chain) was sequenced for a study of regulatory T cells in long-lasting Graves disease. The table lists this clonotype with many counts. TCR beta libraries were built with iRepertoire HTBI primers and Arm-PCR of CDR3 regions. TCRdb analysed the multiplex PCR reads with MiXCR anew, one entry per CDR3 protein. The sample consists of roughly 360,000 distinct CDR3 sequences, roughly 20% of them appearing once. The time point was: persistent/refractory GD, antithyroid drugs over 5 years with positive TRAb. Following extraction of RNA from PBMCs, that RNA was used to make the TCR library. Germline CDR1 and CDR2: SGHTA and FQGTGA. Trimming removed 5 bases from V and 0 bases from J, with 13 bases in between. This CDR3 spans 15 amino acids.

The V call is TRBV7-3, the J call TRBJ1-1, with D maybe TRBD1 (5 bases). The starting material was peripheral blood mononuclear cells (PBMCs), obtained when the disease was refractory, from a patient treated with antithyroid drugs. The clonotype originates from a woman aged 40-49 years with Graves disease. CDR3 protein: CASSPLAGLNTEAFF. The DNA of the CDR3 is TGTGCCAGCAGCCCCCTAGCAGGGCTGAACACTGAAGCTTTCTTT.